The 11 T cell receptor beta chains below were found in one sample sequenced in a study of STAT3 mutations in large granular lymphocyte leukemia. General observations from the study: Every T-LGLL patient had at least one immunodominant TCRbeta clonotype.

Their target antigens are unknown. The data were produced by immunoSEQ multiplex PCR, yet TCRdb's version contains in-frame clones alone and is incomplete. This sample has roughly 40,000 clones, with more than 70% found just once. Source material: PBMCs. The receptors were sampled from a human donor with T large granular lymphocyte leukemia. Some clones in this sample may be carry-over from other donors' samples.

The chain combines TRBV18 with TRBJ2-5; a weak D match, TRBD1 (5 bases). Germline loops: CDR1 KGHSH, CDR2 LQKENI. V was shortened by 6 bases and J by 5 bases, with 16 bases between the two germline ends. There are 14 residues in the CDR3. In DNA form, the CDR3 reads TGTGCCAGCTCCCAAGCTGGGGCTCAGGAGACCCAGTACTTC. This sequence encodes CASSQAGAQETQYF. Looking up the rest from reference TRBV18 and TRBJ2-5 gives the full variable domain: NAGVMQNPRHLVRRRGQEARLRCSPMKGHSHVYWYRQLPEEGLKFMVYLQKENIIDESGMPKERFSAEFPKEGPSILRIQQVVRGDSAAYFCASSQAGAQETQYFGPGTRLLVL.

The CDR3, as DNA: TGTGCCAGCTCCCCGGGGACGGTAGGGAGATACGAGCAGTACTTC. Protein sequence: CASSPGTVGRYEQYF. The rearrangement joins TRBV18 to TRBJ2-7, with D possibly called TRBD1 or TRBD2 (5 bases each). Germline CDR1 KGHSH, CDR2 LQKENI. V dropped 6 bases and J dropped 4 bases, with 19 bases sitting between them. The CDR3 is 15 residues long.

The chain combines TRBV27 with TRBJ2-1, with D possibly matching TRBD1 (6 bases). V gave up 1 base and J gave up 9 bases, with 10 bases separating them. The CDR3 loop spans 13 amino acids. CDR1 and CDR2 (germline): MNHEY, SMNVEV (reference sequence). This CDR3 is CASSLYDRSEQFF. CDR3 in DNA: TGTGCCAGCAGTTTATACGACAGGTCTGAGCAGTTCTTC.

As DNA, the CDR3 is TGTGCCACCAGCAGAGGGGAGGGGACCCTCAATGAGCAGTTCTTC. Residues: CATSRGEGTLNEQFF. The chain couples TRBV15 to TRBJ2-1; 7 positions match TRBD2. CDR1 is LNHNV and CDR2 is YYDKDF in the germline V gene (reference sequence). The CDR3 sequence is 15 residues long. V lost 1 base and J lost 6; bases outside the gene matches: 6.

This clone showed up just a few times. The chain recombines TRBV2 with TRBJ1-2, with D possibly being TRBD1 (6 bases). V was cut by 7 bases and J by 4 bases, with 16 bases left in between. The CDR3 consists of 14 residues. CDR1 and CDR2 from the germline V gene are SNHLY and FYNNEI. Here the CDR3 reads CASILERGTYGYTF. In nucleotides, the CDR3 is TGTGCCAGCATTCTCGAGAGGGGGACCTATGGCTACACCTTC.

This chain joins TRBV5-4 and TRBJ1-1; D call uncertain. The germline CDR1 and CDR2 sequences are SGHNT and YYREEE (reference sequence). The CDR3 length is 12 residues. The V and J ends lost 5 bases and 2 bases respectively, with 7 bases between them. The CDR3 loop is CASRAQNTEAFF. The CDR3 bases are TGTGCCAGCAGGGCACAAAACACTGAAGCTTTCTTT.

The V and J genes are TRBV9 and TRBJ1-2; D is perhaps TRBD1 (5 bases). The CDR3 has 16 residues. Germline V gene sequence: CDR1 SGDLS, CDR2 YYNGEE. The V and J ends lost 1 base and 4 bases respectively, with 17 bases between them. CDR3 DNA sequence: TGTGCCAGCAGCGTATCTGGGGGGGGGAGCATCTATGGCTACACCTTC. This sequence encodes CASSVSGGGSIYGYTF.

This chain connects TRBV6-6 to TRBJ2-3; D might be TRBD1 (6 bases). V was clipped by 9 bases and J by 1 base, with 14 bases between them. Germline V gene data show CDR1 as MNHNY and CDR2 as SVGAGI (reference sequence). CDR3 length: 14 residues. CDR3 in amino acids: CASYPGDGTDTQYF. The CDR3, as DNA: TGTGCCAGTTACCCAGGGGACGGCACAGATACGCAGTATTTT.

The chain's CDR3 is CASSQDLLKVADEQYF. Here the CDR3 DNA reads TGTGCCAGCAGCCAAGATCTTCTTAAGGTTGCGGACGAGCAGTACTTC. The chain carries TRBV14 and TRBJ2-7; D gene uncertain. The germline CDR1 and CDR2 sequences are SGHDN and FVKESK. The CDR3 extends over 16 amino acids. Trimming stripped 0 bases from V and 5 bases from J, with 17 bases between.

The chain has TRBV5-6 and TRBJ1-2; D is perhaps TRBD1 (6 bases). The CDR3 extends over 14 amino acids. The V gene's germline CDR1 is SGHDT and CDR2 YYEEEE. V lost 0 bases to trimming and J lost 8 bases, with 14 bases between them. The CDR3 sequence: CASSLAAGTLGYTF. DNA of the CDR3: TGTGCCAGCAGCTTGGCAGCCGGGACATTGGGCTACACCTTC.

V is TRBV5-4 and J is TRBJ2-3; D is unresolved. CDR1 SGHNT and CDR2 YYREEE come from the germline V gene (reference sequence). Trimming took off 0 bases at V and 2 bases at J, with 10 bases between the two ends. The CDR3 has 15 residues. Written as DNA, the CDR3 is TGTGCCAGCAGCTTGGTTACCGGACCCACAGATACGCAGTATTTT. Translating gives CASSLVTGPTDTQYF.